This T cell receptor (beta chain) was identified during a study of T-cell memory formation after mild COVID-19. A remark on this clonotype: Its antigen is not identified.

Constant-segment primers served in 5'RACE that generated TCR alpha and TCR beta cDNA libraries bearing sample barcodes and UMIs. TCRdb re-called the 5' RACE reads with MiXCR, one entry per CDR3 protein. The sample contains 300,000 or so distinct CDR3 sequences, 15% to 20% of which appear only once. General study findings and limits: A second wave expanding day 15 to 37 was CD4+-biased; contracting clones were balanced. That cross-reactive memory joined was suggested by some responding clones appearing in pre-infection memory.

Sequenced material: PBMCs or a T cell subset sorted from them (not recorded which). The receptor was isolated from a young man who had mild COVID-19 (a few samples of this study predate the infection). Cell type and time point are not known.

The CDR3 DNA follows: TGCAGTGCTAGCGAAGGGGATGGTCAGCCCCAGCATTTT. It is translated as CSASEGDGQPQHF. The V and J genes are TRBV20-1 and TRBJ1-5; perhaps TRBD1 as D (5 bases). The germline V and J ends were trimmed by 3 bases and 6 bases, with 12 bases remaining between them. CDR1 is DFQATT and CDR2 is SNEGSKA in the germline V gene (reference sequence). This CDR3 contains 13 residues.